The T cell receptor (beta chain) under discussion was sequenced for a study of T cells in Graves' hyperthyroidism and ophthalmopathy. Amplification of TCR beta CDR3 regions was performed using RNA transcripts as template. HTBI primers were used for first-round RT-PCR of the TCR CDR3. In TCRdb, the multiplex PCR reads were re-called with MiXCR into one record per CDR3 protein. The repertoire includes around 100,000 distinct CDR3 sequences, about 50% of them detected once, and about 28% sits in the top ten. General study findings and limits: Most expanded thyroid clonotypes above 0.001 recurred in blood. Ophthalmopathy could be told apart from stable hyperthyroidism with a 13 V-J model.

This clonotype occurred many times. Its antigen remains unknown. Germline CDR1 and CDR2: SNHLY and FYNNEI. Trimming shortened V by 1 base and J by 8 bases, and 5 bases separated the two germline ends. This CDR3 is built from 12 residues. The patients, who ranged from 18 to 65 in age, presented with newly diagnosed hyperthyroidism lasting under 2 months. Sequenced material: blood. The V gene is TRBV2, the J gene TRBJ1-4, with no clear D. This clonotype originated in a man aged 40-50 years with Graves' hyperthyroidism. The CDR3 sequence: CASSEGEEKLFF. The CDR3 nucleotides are TGTGCCAGCAGTGAAGGAGAAGAAAAACTGTTTTTT.